One and the same sample provided the 25 T cell receptor beta chains below, sequenced in a study of T cell repertoires in cytomegalovirus infection. Each CDR3 protein gets one entry after TCRdb re-called the reads with MiXCR. The sample comprises about 460,000 distinct CDR3 sequences, over 9% of which are singletons, and roughly 10% rests with the top ten. Sequenced sample: PBMCs. All receptors derive from a human donor in good health (CMV status not recorded). Some clones in this sample may be carry-over from other donors' samples.

A remark on this clonotype: This could be a read error, since a much larger clone is one nucleotide away. The chain carries TRBV28 and TRBJ2-7; D possibly matches TRBD1 or TRBD2 (6 bases each). The germline V and J ends were trimmed by 3 bases and 6 bases, with 12 bases remaining between them. The germline CDR1 and CDR2 sequences are MDHEN and SYDVKM. CDR3 size: 13 residues. Written as DNA, the CDR3 is TGTGCCAGCAGTTTCCGGGGGACATCCGAGCAGTACTTC. Translation: CASSFRGTSEQYF.

This clonotype came up many times. The rearrangement uses TRBV20-1 and TRBJ1-6; unclear D gene. Germline V gene lookup returns CDR1 DFQATT and CDR2 SNEGSKA (reference sequence). The CDR3 sequence is 16 residues long. Trimming pared 5 bases from V and 6 bases from J, leaving 20 bases between. The CDR3 loop reads CSARRSHVRANSPLHF. CDR3 bases: TGCAGTGCTCGGAGGTCCCATGTGAGGGCTAATTCACCCCTCCACTTT.

This clonotype was seen repeatedly, ten times or more. The genes are TRBV28 and TRBJ1-5; D remains ambiguous. Per the germline V gene, CDR1 is MDHEN and CDR2 is SYDVKM. The CDR3 extends over 14 amino acids. The V and J ends lost 3 bases and 0 bases respectively, with 6 bases between them. This CDR3 is CASSLTVSNQPQHF. CDR3 coding DNA: TGTGCCAGCAGTTTGACGGTTAGCAATCAGCCCCAGCATTTT.

In its sample, this clonotype was seen a few times. The rearrangement uses TRBV12-3 or TRBV12-4 and TRBJ2-1; D is uncertain. The CDR3 loop spans 14 amino acids. The ends were cut back, 7 bases at V and 4 bases at J, with 14 bases in the middle. The CDR3 reads CASIPMGSYNEQFF. CDR3 coding DNA: TGTGCCAGCATTCCTATGGGATCGTACAATGAGCAGTTCTTC.

There are many counts of this clonotype. This chain joins TRBV14 and TRBJ1-4; the D gene is possibly TRBD1 (6 bases). From germline, CDR1 is SGHDN and CDR2 FVKESK. The germline V and J ends were trimmed by 2 bases and 7 bases, with 14 bases remaining between them. The CDR3 runs 15 residues. CDR3 sequence: CASSQMRGSGEKLFF. The CDR3 nucleotides read TGTGCCAGCAGCCAAATGAGGGGGTCAGGTGAAAAACTGTTTTTT.

This clonotype was counted at least ten times. The chain couples TRBV3-1 to TRBJ1-2, with 9 positions matching TRBD1. The CDR3 contains 16 residues. Germline V CDR1 and CDR2: LGHDT, YNNKEL (reference sequence). V shed 6 bases and J 1 base; nucleotides not matched to a gene: 9. As DNA, the CDR3 is TGTGCCAGCAGGGGCGGATACAGGGGGCATAACTATGGCTACACCTTC. Protein: CASRGGYRGHNYGYTF. The whole variable domain, filled in from reference TRBV3-1 and TRBJ1-2, reads DTAVSQTPKYLVTQMGNDKSIKCEQNLGHDTMYWYKQDSKKFLKIMFSYNNKELIINETVPNRFSPKSPDKAHLNLHINSLELGDSAVYFCASRGGYRGHNYGYTFGSGTRLTVV.

This clonotype has ten or more counts. CDR3 sequence: CASSYFSLPGGPGTDTQYF. The CDR3 DNA is TGTGCCAGCAGTTACTTCTCACTCCCCGGGGGGCCAGGCACAGATACGCAGTATTTT. The chain recombines TRBV6-5 with TRBJ2-3, with D maybe TRBD2 (7 bases). V lost 1 base and J lost 1, with 21 bases in between. CDR3 size: 19 residues. Germline V gene sequence: CDR1 MNHEY, CDR2 SVGAGI.

This clonotype appeared many times. The rearrangement uses TRBV7-9 and TRBJ1-3; D is ambiguous. The CDR3 spans 15 residues. Germline CDR1 is SEHNR and CDR2 is FQNEAQ (reference sequence). V was shortened by 3 bases and J by 0 bases, with 9 bases between the two germline ends. The CDR3 protein is CASSFVPSSGNTIYF. As DNA, the CDR3 is TGTGCCAGCAGCTTCGTCCCTTCCTCTGGAAACACCATATATTTT. The full variable domain, rest sourced from reference TRBV7-9 and TRBJ1-3, is DTGVSQNPRHKITKRGQNVTFRCDPISEHNRLYWYRQTLGQGPEFLTYFQNEAQLEKSRLLSDRFSAERPKGSFSTLEIQRTEQGDSAMYLCASSFVPSSGNTIYFGEGSWLTVV.

This clonotype was recorded a few times. This chain uses TRBV20-1 with TRBJ1-5; D unclear. CDR1 is DFQATT and CDR2 is SNEGSKA in the germline V gene (reference sequence). The V gene lost 0 bases and the J gene lost 7 bases, with 13 bases spanning the gap. There are 14 residues in the CDR3. In DNA form, the CDR3 reads TGCAGTGCTAGAGACTATAGGAGAGGGCAGCCCCAGCATTTT. Encoded protein: CSARDYRRGQPQHF.

At least ten counts were recorded for this clonotype. V and J are TRBV28 and TRBJ1-5; a possible D gene is TRBD1 (5 bases). CDR3 size: 15 residues. V was cut by 6 bases and J by 3 bases, with 15 bases left in between. CDR1 and CDR2 from the germline V gene are MDHEN and SYDVKM. CDR3 protein: CASSSNGGINQPQHF. The CDR3 DNA sequence: TGTGCCAGCAGCTCGAACGGGGGGATCAATCAGCCCCAGCATTTT.

Many counts were recorded for this clonotype. The chain couples TRBV20-1 to TRBJ1-1, with D unclear. Germline V CDR1 and CDR2: DFQATT, SNEGSKA (reference sequence). The CDR3 consists of 13 residues. V was trimmed by 6 bases and J by 5 bases, leaving 16 bases between them. CDR3 sequence reads: CSAGRGMRTEAFF. The CDR3 bases are TGCAGTGCCGGTCGGGGAATGAGGACTGAAGCTTTCTTT.

This clonotype was seen only a few times. This chain connects TRBV3-1 to TRBJ1-1, with D possibly being TRBD1 (6 bases). V lost 7 bases and J 0 bases, leaving 18 bases between the germline ends. Germline V gives CDR1 LGHDT, CDR2 YNNKEL (reference sequence). The CDR3 contains 16 residues. The CDR3 loop is CASMQGGVLVNTEAFF. The CDR3 nucleotides are TGTGCCAGCATGCAAGGGGGGGTCTTGGTGAACACTGAAGCTTTCTTT.

V and J are TRBV20-1 and TRBJ2-5; no firm D call. The length of the CDR3 is 10 residues. Germline CDR1 reads DFQATT; CDR2 reads SNEGSKA (reference sequence). The V end was cut by 3 bases, the J end by 7 bases, with 6 bases between. DNA of the CDR3: TGCAGTGCTAGTGTTGGGACCCAGTACTTC. Translation gives CSASVGTQYF.

The V and J genes are TRBV19 and TRBJ1-5, with a possible D match to TRBD1 (6 bases). Germline loops: CDR1 LNHDA, CDR2 SQIVND (reference sequence). Trimming shortened V by 9 bases and J by 4 bases, and 16 bases separated the two germline ends. This CDR3 is built from 14 residues. The CDR3 loop is CASQGRGKNQPQHF. The CDR3 DNA reads TGTGCCAGCCAAGGGAGGGGGAAGAATCAGCCCCAGCATTTT.

The sample holds a few counts of this clonotype. The V and J genes are TRBV6-5 and TRBJ1-2; D perhaps matches TRBD1 (6 bases). Per germline, CDR1 MNHEY and CDR2 SVGAGI. The CDR3 covers 14 residues. Between the trimmed V and J ends, which lost 5 bases and 4 bases, there was a span of 14 bases. CDR3 in amino acids: CASSTPGGLYGYTF. The DNA for the CDR3 is TGTGCCAGCAGTACCCCCGGGGGGCTCTATGGCTACACCTTC.

This clonotype was seen repeatedly, ten times or more. The chain joins TRBV7-9 to TRBJ2-7; D possibly corresponds to TRBD1 (5 bases). Trimming removed 2 bases from V and 2 bases from J, with 10 bases in between. The CDR3 covers 14 residues. Germline V lookup: CDR1 SEHNR, CDR2 FQNEAQ (reference sequence). The CDR3 nucleotides are TGTGCCAGCAGCTTACTGCAGGGCCCCTACGAGCAGTACTTC. Translating it yields CASSLLQGPYEQYF.

This clonotype has just a few counts. The chain employs TRBV3-1 and TRBJ2-1, with D unclear. V lost 8 bases, J lost 2 bases, and 13 bases lay in between. The CDR3 covers 14 residues. Germline assignment: CDR1 LGHDT and CDR2 YNNKEL (reference sequence). DNA for the CDR3: TGTGCCAGCGCACGGGCTGGGGCCTACAATGAGCAGTTCTTC. This codes for CASARAGAYNEQFF.

This clonotype was recorded many times. The chain is built from TRBV7-8 and TRBJ2-1; maybe TRBD1 (5 bases). Germline CDR1 SGHVS, CDR2 FQNEAQ. With 5 bases removed from V and 7 bases from J, the gap between germline ends came to 15 bases. This CDR3 contains 14 residues. CDR3 loop: CASSPGSLRNEQFF. DNA for the CDR3: TGTGCCAGCAGCCCAGGGTCTTTACGTAATGAGCAGTTCTTC.

The sample holds a few counts of this clonotype. V gene TRBV4-1 combines with J gene TRBJ2-5; TRBD1 is a possible D gene (6 bases). This CDR3 region has 15 residues. CDR1 MGHRA and CDR2 YSYEKL come from the germline V gene. V was cut by 5 bases and J by 5 bases, with 18 bases left in between. This CDR3 is CASSSGASITETQYF. CDR3 DNA: TGCGCCAGCAGCTCAGGGGCTAGCATTACGGAGACCCAGTACTTC.

There are many counts of this clonotype. The chain joins TRBV19 to TRBJ1-2; no firm D call. Germline V gene sequence: CDR1 LNHDA, CDR2 SQIVND (reference sequence). Trimming left V 3 bases short and J 0 bases short, with 8 bases between. The CDR3 length is 14 residues. As DNA, the CDR3 is TGTGCCAGTAGTATCCGGGATCCTAACTATGGCTACACCTTC. As protein: CASSIRDPNYGYTF.

This clonotype was recorded at least ten times. The V gene is TRBV12-3 or TRBV12-4, the J gene TRBJ2-1; 8 bases agree with TRBD2. This CDR3 is built from 14 residues. Losses at the gene ends were 8 bases for V and 8 bases for J; bases not matched to a gene: 11. CDR3 nucleotide sequence: TGTGCCAGCTCGGCGGGAGGTTACAGGGATGAGCAGTTCTTC. Translated, it gives CASSAGGYRDEQFF.

This clonotype was detected many times. The chain joins TRBV18 to TRBJ2-1; 15 nucleotides match TRBD2. CDR1 KGHSH and CDR2 LQKENI come from the germline V gene. This CDR3 contains 16 residues. V shed 4 bases, J shed 9 bases, and the junction held 7 bases outside the gene matches. CDR3 coding DNA: TGTGCCAGCTCACAAGGGACTAGCGGGGGGTACGTTGAGCAGTTCTTC. It yields the protein CASSQGTSGGYVEQFF.

The V call is TRBV13, the J call TRBJ1-2, with unresolved D. Germline V CDR1 and CDR2: PRHDT, FYEKMQ (reference sequence). This CDR3 region has 14 residues. Deletions cut 0 bases from V and 6 bases from J, with 11 bases between. This CDR3 reads CASSLGPTRNGYTF. CDR3 nucleotide sequence: TGTGCCAGCAGCTTAGGCCCAACCAGGAATGGCTACACCTTC.

In its sample, this clonotype was seen many times. The chain is built from TRBV7-9 and TRBJ2-3; no firm D call. CDR1 is SEHNR and CDR2 is FQNEAQ in the germline V gene (reference sequence). V lost 1 base to trimming and J lost 2 bases, with 13 bases between them. The CDR3 is made up of 16 amino acids. Here the CDR3 reads CASSLGGSTITDTQYF. DNA of the CDR3: TGTGCCAGCAGCTTAGGGGGATCGACGATCACAGATACGCAGTATTTT.

This chain uses TRBV13 with TRBJ1-1; 7 nucleotides align to TRBD1. J was trimmed by 5 bases and V by 5 bases; bases with no gene match: 8. This CDR3 contains 14 residues. Germline V lookup: CDR1 PRHDT, CDR2 FYEKMQ (reference sequence). In nucleotides, the CDR3 is TGTGCCAGCAGCCAGACAGGGCCGGGGACTGAAGCTTTCTTT. It yields the protein CASSQTGPGTEAFF. Supplemented by reference TRBV13 and TRBJ1-1, the full variable domain reads AAGVIQSPRHLIKEKRETATLKCYPIPRHDTVYWYQQGPGQDPQFLISFYEKMQSDKGSIPDRFSAQQFSDYHSELNMSSLELGDSALYFCASSQTGPGTEAFFGQGTRLTVV.